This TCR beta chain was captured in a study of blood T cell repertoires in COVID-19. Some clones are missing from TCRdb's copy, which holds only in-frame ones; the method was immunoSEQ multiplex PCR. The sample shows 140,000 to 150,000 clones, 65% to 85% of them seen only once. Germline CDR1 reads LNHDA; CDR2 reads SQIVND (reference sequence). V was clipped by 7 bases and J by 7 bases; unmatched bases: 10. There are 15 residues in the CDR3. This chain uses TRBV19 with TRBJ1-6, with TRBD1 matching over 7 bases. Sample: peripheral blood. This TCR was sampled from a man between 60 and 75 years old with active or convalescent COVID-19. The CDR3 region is CASTPSTGTNSPLHF. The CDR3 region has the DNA TGTGCCAGTACTCCGTCGACAGGGACGAATTCACCCCTCCACTTT.